This TCR beta chain is from a study of T cells in Graves' hyperthyroidism and ophthalmopathy. TCR beta CDR3 regions were amplified from RNA. The TCR CDR3 first-round RT-PCR relied on the HTBI primer set. Using its own MiXCR run on the multiplex PCR reads, TCRdb lists one record per CDR3 protein. The table lists 500,000 or so distinct CDR3 sequences, 17% of them singletons, with 17% in the top ten. This clonotype was observed a handful of times. Antigen: not known. General observations from the study: Most thyroid clonotypes that were expanded above 0.001 also turned up in blood.

This TCR came from a young woman with Graves' ophthalmopathy. The source material was blood.

The CDR3 nucleotides are TGTGCCAGCAGCTTGCAGCCGAACTCTGGAAACACCATATATTTT. As protein: CASSLQPNSGNTIYF. The genes are TRBV5-6 and TRBJ1-3; no clear D. Germline V gene lookup returns CDR1 SGHDT and CDR2 YYEEEE. Trimming removed 1 base from V and 0 bases from J, with 8 bases in between. There are 15 residues in the CDR3.